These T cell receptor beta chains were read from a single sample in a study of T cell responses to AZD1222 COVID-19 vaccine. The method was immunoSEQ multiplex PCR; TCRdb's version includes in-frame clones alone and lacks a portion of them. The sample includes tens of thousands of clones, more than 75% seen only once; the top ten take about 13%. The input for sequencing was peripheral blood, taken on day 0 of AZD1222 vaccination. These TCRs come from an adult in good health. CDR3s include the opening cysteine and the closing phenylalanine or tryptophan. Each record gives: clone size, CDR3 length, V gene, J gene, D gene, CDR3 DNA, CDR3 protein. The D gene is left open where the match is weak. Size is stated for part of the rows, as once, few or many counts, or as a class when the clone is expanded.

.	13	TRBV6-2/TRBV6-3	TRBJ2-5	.	TGTGCCAGCAGCAGGGAGTTAGGAGAGACCCAGTACTTC	CASSRELGETQYF
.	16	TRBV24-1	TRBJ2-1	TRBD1	TGTGCCACCAGTGATTTGGGACAGGGTGGGGACGATGAGCAGTTCTTC	CATSDLGQGGDDEQFF
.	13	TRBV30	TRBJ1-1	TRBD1	TGTGCCTGGAGTGTACAGGGGCACACTGAAGCTTTCTTT	CAWSVQGHTEAFF
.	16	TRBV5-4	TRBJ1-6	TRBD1	TGTGCCAGCAGCAAAGGACAGGGAGGGCGTAATTCACCCCTCCACTTT	CASSKGQGGRNSPLHF
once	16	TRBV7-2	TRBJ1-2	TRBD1	TGTGCCAGCACCGAATGGACAGGGGGGTATAACTATGGCTACACCTTC	CASTEWTGGYNYGYTF
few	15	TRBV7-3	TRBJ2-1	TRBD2	TGTGCCAGCAGCCCAGGCGGGGGAAACCGAAATGAGCAGTTCTTC	CASSPGGGNRNEQFF
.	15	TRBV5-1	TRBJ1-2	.	TGCGCCAGCAGCTTGTCTAAAGGATCGGACTATGGCTACACCTTC	CASSLSKGSDYGYTF
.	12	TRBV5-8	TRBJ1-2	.	TGTGCCAGCAGCTCGGCTGACCCGGGCTACACCTTC	CASSSADPGYTF
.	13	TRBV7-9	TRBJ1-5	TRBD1	TGTGCCAGCAGCTCGGACAGGGCGAGGCCCCAGCATTTT	CASSSDRARPQHF
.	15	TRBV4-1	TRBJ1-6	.	TGCGCCAGCAGCCAAGGTAGGGGGGAAAATTCACCCCTCCACTTT	CASSQGRGENSPLHF
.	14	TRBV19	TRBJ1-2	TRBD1	TGTGCCAGTAGTGGGACAGGATATAACTATGGCTACACCTTC	CASSGTGYNYGYTF
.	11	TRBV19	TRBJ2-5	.	TGTGCCAGTAGTATACGAGAGACCCAGTACTTC	CASSIRETQYF
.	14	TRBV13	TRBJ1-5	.	TGTGCCAGCAGCCAAGGTGTGGGGGGTCAGCCCCAGCATTTT	CASSQGVGGQPQHF